The 23 T cell receptor beta chains reported below all come from one sample, sequenced in a study of T cells in Graves' hyperthyroidism and ophthalmopathy. TCR beta CDR3 sequences were amplified from RNA transcripts. The TCR CDR3 was amplified in a first-round RT-PCR using the HTBI primer set. TCRdb re-derived calls from the multiplex PCR reads in MiXCR, one entry per CDR3 protein. The sample has 250,000 to 300,000 distinct CDR3 sequences; less than 20% are singletons. Sequenced input: blood. Receptor source: a man aged 45-65 years with Graves' ophthalmopathy.

This clonotype was seen only a few times. The chain employs TRBV4-2 and TRBJ2-3, with 11 bases matching TRBD2. This CDR3 comprises 16 residues. Germline V lookup: CDR1 LGHNA, CDR2 YNFKEQ. V gave up 3 bases and J gave up 4 bases; unmatched junction bases: 6. This chain's CDR3 is CASSQTSGNLADTQYF. The CDR3 bases are TGTGCCAGCAGCCAGACTAGCGGGAATCTCGCAGATACGCAGTATTTT.

Many counts were recorded for this clonotype. The chain recombines TRBV6-1 with TRBJ2-7; 8 nucleotides align to TRBD1. The germline V gene has CDR1 MNHNS and CDR2 SASEGT. This CDR3 region has 14 residues. The trim removed 7 bases at V and 3 bases at J, leaving 8 bases unmatched. CDR3 sequence reads: CASTGQGANYEQYF. The CDR3 region has the DNA TGTGCCAGCACCGGACAGGGCGCGAACTACGAGCAGTACTTC.

This clonotype was counted at least ten times. V and J are TRBV7-3 and TRBJ2-2; D tentatively fits TRBD1 or TRBD2 (5 bases each). Trimming cost V 5 bases and J 4 bases, with 8 bases left between them. Per the germline V gene, CDR1 is SGHTA and CDR2 is FQGTGA. This CDR3 is built from 13 residues. CDR3 nucleotide sequence: TGTGCCAGCAGCCCGGGGCTCACCGGGGAGCTGTTTTTT. Translated: CASSPGLTGELFF.

This clonotype was counted ten times or more. This chain joins TRBV5-1 and TRBJ2-7; the D is unclear. Germline CDR1 SGHRS, CDR2 YFSETQ. Trimming cost V 1 base and J 0 bases, with 8 bases left between them. This CDR3 has 14 amino acids. CDR3 sequence reads: CASSLMSDSYEQYF. The CDR3 DNA reads TGCGCCAGCAGCTTGATGTCCGACTCCTACGAGCAGTACTTC.

This clonotype was seen many times. The chain employs TRBV20-1 and TRBJ1-2; tentatively, D is TRBD1 (6 bases). Germline V gene data show CDR1 as DFQATT and CDR2 as SNEGSKA (reference sequence). The CDR3 length is 14 residues. V was cut by 1 base and J by 2 bases, with 11 bases left in between. DNA for the CDR3: TGCAGTGCTAGAGCCAAGGGGGTAAACTATGGCTACACCTTC. This encodes CSARAKGVNYGYTF.

This clonotype was observed a handful of times. J is TRBJ2-5 and V is TRBV30, with 10 bases that match TRBD2. Germline CDR1 GTSNPN, CDR2 SVGIG (reference sequence). The CDR3 sequence is 18 residues long. V lost 1 base to trimming and J lost 3 bases; unmatched junction nucleotides: 14. In DNA, the CDR3 is TGTGCCTGGAGTGGCCTAGCGGGAGCGATGACGCGGGAAGAGACCCAGTACTTC. Encoded protein: CAWSGLAGAMTREETQYF.

This clonotype was detected only a few times. The chain recombines TRBV11-3 with TRBJ2-2, with 9 positions matching TRBD1. Germline V lookup: CDR1 SGHNT, CDR2 YENEEA. This CDR3 contains 14 residues. Germline trimming cut 7 bases from V and 6 bases from J; bases unmatched to any gene: 6. CDR3 nucleotides: TGTGCCAGCAAAGGGGACAGGGTCTCCGGGGAGCTGTTTTTT. It specifies CASKGDRVSGELFF.

This clonotype has a handful of counts. J is TRBJ2-3 and V is TRBV20-1; 13 nucleotides agree with TRBD2. The V gene's germline CDR1 is DFQATT and CDR2 SNEGSKA (reference sequence). V lost 6 bases and J lost 11; bases outside the gene matches: 14. The CDR3 sequence is 15 residues long. The CDR3 reads CSAPPPGLAGLGQYF. CDR3 bases: TGCAGTGCCCCTCCCCCGGGACTAGCGGGGTTGGGGCAGTATTTT.

The gene calls are TRBV9 and TRBJ2-1; TRBD2 matches 10 bases. CDR3 length: 16 amino acids. After removal of 0 bases from V and 9 bases from J, the junction contained 9 bases not matched to a gene. The germline gives CDR1 SGDLS, CDR2 YYNGEE. DNA for the CDR3: TGTGCCAGCAGCGTAGGATCTAGCGGGAGCCACAGTGAGCAGTTCTTC. This translates into CASSVGSSGSHSEQFF.

This clonotype showed up many times. The rearrangement joins TRBV2 to TRBJ2-7, with 16 bases matching TRBD2. The CDR3 totals 15 residues. Germline-derived CDR1 and CDR2 are SNHLY and FYNNEI. V lost 8 bases to trimming and J lost 7 bases; unmatched junction nucleotides: 8. The CDR3 DNA reads TGTGCCAGCTCCGGGACTAGCGGGAGGGCAAGGGAGCAGTACTTC. This translates into CASSGTSGRAREQYF.

Concerning this clonotype: This may be a read error: a much more frequent sequence differs by one nucleotide. V gene TRBV28 combines with J gene TRBJ2-7; no reliable D call. This CDR3 is 15 amino acids long. CDR1 MDHEN and CDR2 SYDVKM come from the germline V gene. CDR3 in amino acids: CASSPVGGSSYEQHF. CDR3 bases: TGTGCCAGCAGTCCCGTCGGCGGTAGCTCCTACGAGCAGCACTTC.

This clonotype was seen many times. The rearrangement uses TRBV7-2 and TRBJ2-3; 7 bases fit TRBD1. V lost 3 bases to trimming and J lost 8 bases; unmatched junction nucleotides: 2. The CDR3 has 12 amino acids. Germline V gene sequence: CDR1 SGHTA, CDR2 FQGNSA. This chain's CDR3 is CASSLSGGTQYF. The CDR3 nucleotides read TGTGCCAGCAGCTTGTCAGGGGGTACGCAGTATTTT.

This clonotype was seen a handful of times. The chain carries TRBV2 and TRBJ2-6; a weak D match, TRBD2 (6 bases). This CDR3 contains 14 residues. V was shortened by 5 bases and J by 4 bases, with 9 bases between the two germline ends. Germline V gene sequence: CDR1 SNHLY, CDR2 FYNNEI. The CDR3 reads CASSTSPGANVLTF. CDR3 DNA sequence: TGTGCCAGCAGTACTAGCCCCGGGGCCAACGTCCTGACTTTC.

The chain uses TRBV27 and TRBJ2-3, with 7 bases aligning to TRBD1. V lost 4 bases and J lost 6; bases outside the gene matches: 7. In germline, CDR1 is MNHEY, CDR2 SMNVEV (reference sequence). The CDR3 consists of 14 residues. CDR3 in amino acids: CASSYLQGVDTQYF. The CDR3 nucleotides read TGTGCCAGCAGTTACCTCCAGGGGGTGGATACGCAGTATTTT.

CDR3: CASNEVLVFAGELFF. CDR3 coding DNA: TGTGCCAGCAACGAAGTACTAGTTTTTGCCGGGGAGCTGTTTTTT. The chain recombines TRBV6-2 or TRBV6-3 with TRBJ2-2, with D possibly TRBD2 on 5 matching bases. Germline V gene sequence: CDR1 MNHEY, CDR2 SVGEGT. The CDR3 extends over 15 amino acids. V gave up 7 bases and J gave up 6 bases, with 18 bases separating them.

This clonotype was observed many times. V gene TRBV2 combines with J gene TRBJ1-2; 9 bases match TRBD1. From germline, CDR1 is SNHLY and CDR2 FYNNEI. V lost 5 bases, J lost 4 bases, and 5 bases stayed unmatched. The CDR3 spans 14 residues. This chain's CDR3 is CASSFDRGSYGYTF. The CDR3 DNA is TGTGCCAGCAGTTTCGACAGGGGGAGCTATGGCTACACCTTC.

This clonotype was counted a few times. This rearrangement joins TRBV15 to TRBJ2-2; D possibly corresponds to TRBD1 (6 bases). V lost 1 base to trimming and J lost 7 bases, with 16 bases between them. Looked up from germline, CDR1 is LNHNV and CDR2 is YYDKDF (reference sequence). The CDR3 has 16 residues. For the CDR3, the DNA is TGTGCCACCAGCAGAGGTGGTCAGGGGTGGGTCGGGGAGCTGTTTTTT. Translating gives CATSRGGQGWVGELFF.

The chain joins TRBV6-6 to TRBJ1-1, with D uncertain. V was trimmed by 0 bases and J by 2 bases, leaving 16 bases between them. The germline V gene encodes CDR1 MNHNY and CDR2 SVGAGI (reference sequence). This CDR3 contains 17 residues. The CDR3 region has the DNA TGTGCCAGCAGTTACTCGATTTCCGGGCGTGTCAACACTGAAGCTTTCTTT. This codes for CASSYSISGRVNTEAFF.

This clonotype was recorded many times. The chain carries TRBV11-2 and TRBJ2-7; D uncertain. The CDR3 length is 16 residues. Germline loops: CDR1 SGHAT, CDR2 FQNNGV. Trimming removed 3 bases from V and 3 bases from J, with 18 bases in between. For the CDR3, the DNA is TGTGCCAGCAGCTTCCGCGAGATGGGTCGAATCTACGAGCAGTACTTC. This translates into CASSFREMGRIYEQYF.

The rearrangement joins TRBV7-8 to TRBJ1-2, with 8 bases lining up with TRBD1. In germline, CDR1 is SGHVS, CDR2 FQNEAQ. The CDR3 is made up of 14 amino acids. The J segment lost 2 bases and the V segment lost 5 bases, leaving 4 bases of the junction unmatched. CDR3 loop: CASSARTGNYGYTF. The DNA for the CDR3 is TGTGCCAGCAGCGCCCGGACAGGGAACTATGGCTACACCTTC. Supplemented by reference TRBV7-8 and TRBJ1-2, the full variable domain reads GAGVSQSPRYKVAKRGQDVALRCDPISGHVSLFWYQQALGQGPEFLTYFQNEAQLDKSGLPSDRFFAERPEGSVSTLKIQRTQQEDSAVYLCASSARTGNYGYTFGSGTRLTVV.

The V call is TRBV20-1, the J call TRBJ1-5, with D tentatively TRBD1 (5 bases). Germline V gene lookup returns CDR1 DFQATT and CDR2 SNEGSKA (reference sequence). The V end lost 3 bases, the J end lost 6 bases, and 18 bases lay between the germline ends. The CDR3 has 15 amino acids. CDR3 loop: CSARETVYAPQPQHF. The CDR3 DNA is TGCAGTGCTAGGGAGACAGTCTACGCTCCTCAGCCCCAGCATTTT.

V usage is TRBV6-1 and J usage is TRBJ2-2; 8 nucleotides line up with TRBD1. The CDR3 sequence is 14 residues long. Germline V lookup: CDR1 MNHNS, CDR2 SASEGT. Trimming cost V 5 bases and J 6 bases; bases outside gene matches: 5. The CDR3 bases are TGTGCCAGCAGTAAACCAGGGGGCTCCGGGGAGCTGTTTTTT. Its translation: CASSKPGGSGELFF.

This clonotype turned up a few times. Relative to the germline gene, one junction end is altered; a read error may explain this. The chain has TRBV6-4 and TRBJ2-2; 8 positions agree with TRBD1. CDR3 length: 16 residues. The germline V gene encodes CDR1 MRHNA and CDR2 SNTAGT. The CDR3 sequence: CASQPGQASNTGELLF. In nucleotides, the CDR3 is TGTGCCAGCCAACCGGGACAGGCTTCGAACACCGGGGAGCTGCTTTTT.